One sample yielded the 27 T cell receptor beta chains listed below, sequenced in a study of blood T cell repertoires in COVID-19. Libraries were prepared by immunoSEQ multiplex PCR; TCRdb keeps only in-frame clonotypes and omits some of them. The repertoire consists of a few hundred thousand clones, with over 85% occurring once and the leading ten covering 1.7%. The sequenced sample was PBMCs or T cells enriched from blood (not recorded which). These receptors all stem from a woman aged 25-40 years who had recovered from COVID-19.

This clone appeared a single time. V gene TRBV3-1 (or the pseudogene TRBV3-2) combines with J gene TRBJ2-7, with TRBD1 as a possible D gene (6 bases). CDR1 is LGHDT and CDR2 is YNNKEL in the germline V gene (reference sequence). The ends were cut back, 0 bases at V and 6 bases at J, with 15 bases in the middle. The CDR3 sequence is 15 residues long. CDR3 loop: CASSQDFRGRVEQYF. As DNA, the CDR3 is TGTGCCAGCAGCCAAGATTTCAGGGGACGGGTCGAGCAGTACTTC.

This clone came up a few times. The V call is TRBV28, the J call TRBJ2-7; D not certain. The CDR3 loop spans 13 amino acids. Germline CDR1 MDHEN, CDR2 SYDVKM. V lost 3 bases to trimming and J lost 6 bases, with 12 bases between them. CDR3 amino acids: CASSFVVLSEQYF. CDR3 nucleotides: TGTGCCAGCAGTTTTGTAGTTCTTAGCGAGCAGTACTTC.

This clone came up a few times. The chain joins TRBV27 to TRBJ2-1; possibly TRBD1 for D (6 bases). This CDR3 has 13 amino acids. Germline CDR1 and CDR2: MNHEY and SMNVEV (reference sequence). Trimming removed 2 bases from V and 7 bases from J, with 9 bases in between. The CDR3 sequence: CASSLRTANEQFF. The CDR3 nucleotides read TGTGCCAGCAGTTTAAGGACAGCGAATGAGCAGTTCTTC.

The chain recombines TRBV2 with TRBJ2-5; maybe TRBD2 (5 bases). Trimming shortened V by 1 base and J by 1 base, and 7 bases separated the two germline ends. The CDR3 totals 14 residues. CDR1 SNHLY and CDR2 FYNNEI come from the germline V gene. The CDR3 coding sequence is TGTGCCAGCAGTGAAGGAGGGTTCCAAGAGACCCAGTACTTC. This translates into CASSEGGFQETQYF.

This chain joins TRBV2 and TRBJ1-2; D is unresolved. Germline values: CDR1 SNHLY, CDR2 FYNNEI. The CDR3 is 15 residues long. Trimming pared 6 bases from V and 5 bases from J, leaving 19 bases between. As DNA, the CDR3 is TGTGCCAGCAGATCCTCACAGTTGGAGGTTTATGGCTACACCTTC. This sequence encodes CASRSSQLEVYGYTF.

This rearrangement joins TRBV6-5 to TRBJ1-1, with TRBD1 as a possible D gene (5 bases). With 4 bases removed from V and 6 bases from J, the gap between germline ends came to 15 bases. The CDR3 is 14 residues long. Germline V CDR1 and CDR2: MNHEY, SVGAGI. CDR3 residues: CASSFTPGGAEAFF. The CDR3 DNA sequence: TGTGCCAGCAGTTTTACACCCGGGGGGGCTGAAGCTTTCTTT.

CDR3 DNA sequence: TGCGCCAGCAGCCCGGGACTAGCCCAGACCTACAATGAGCAGTTCTTC. Translating gives CASSPGLAQTYNEQFF. This chain joins TRBV5-1 and TRBJ2-1; 9 nucleotides line up with TRBD2. This CDR3 contains 16 residues. Germline values: CDR1 SGHRS, CDR2 YFSETQ. With 4 bases clipped from V and 2 bases from J, the junction kept 7 bases outside the gene matches.

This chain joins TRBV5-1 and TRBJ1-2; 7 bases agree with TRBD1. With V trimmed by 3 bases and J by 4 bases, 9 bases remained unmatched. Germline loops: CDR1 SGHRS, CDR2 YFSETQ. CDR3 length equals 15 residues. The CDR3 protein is CASSYWDRATYGYTF. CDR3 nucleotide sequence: TGCGCCAGCAGCTACTGGGACAGAGCCACCTATGGCTACACCTTC.

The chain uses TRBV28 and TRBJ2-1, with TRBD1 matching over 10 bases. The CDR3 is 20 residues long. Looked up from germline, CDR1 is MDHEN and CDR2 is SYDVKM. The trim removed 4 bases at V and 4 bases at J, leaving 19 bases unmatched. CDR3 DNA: TGTGCCAGCAGTTCCCGGACAGGGGGAACGATAGAAGCCCGATACAATGAGCAGTTCTTC. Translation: CASSSRTGGTIEARYNEQFF.

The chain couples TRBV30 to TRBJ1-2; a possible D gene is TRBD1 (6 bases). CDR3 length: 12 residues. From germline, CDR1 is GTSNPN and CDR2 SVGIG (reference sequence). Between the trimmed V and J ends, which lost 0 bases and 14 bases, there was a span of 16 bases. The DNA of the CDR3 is TGTGCCTGGAGTGTACAGGGTGCGACGGTAACCTTC. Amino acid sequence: CAWSVQGATVTF.

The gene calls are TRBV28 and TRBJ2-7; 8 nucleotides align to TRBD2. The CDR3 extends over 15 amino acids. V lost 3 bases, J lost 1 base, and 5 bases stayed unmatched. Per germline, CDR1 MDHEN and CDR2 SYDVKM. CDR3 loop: CASSFPSGPSYEQYF. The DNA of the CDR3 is TGTGCCAGCAGTTTCCCTAGCGGGCCTTCCTACGAGCAGTACTTC.

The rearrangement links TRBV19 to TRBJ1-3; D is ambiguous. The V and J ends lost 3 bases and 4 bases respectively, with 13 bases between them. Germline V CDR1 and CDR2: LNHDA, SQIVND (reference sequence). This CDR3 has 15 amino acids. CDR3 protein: CASSILGAGGNTIYF. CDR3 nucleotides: TGTGCCAGTAGTATCCTTGGTGCAGGCGGAAACACCATATATTTT.

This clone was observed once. Written as DNA, the CDR3 is TGCAGTGCTAGTACCGGGACTAGCGGCCTCACAGATACGCAGTATTTT. Amino acid sequence: CSASTGTSGLTDTQYF. V and J are TRBV20-1 and TRBJ2-3, with TRBD2 matching over 11 bases. CDR1 DFQATT and CDR2 SNEGSKA come from the germline V gene (reference sequence). V shed 3 bases and J 2 bases; nucleotides not matched to a gene: 7. The CDR3 has 16 residues.

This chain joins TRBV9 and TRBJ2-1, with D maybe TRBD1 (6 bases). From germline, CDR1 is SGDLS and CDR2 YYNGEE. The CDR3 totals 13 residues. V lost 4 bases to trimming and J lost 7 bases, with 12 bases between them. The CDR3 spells CASSPGHWNEQFF. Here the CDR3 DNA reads TGTGCCAGCAGCCCGGGACATTGGAATGAGCAGTTCTTC. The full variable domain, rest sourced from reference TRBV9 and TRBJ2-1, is DSGVTQTPKHLITATGQRVTLRCSPRSGDLSVYWYQQSLDQGLQFLIQYYNGEERAKGNILERFSAQQFPDLHSELNLSSLELGDSALYFCASSPGHWNEQFFGPGTRLTVL.

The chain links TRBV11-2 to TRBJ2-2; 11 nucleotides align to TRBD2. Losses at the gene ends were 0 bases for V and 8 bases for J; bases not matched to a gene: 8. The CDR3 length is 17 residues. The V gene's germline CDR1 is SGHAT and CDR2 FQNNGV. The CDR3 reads CASSLDPTSGGFGELFF. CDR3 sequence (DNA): TGTGCCAGCAGCTTAGACCCTACTAGCGGGGGTTTTGGGGAGCTGTTTTTT.

Written as DNA, the CDR3 is TGTGCCAGCAGTCCTACAGTGACAGGGTCCAGGCAGTACTTC. Translation: CASSPTVTGSRQYF. V is TRBV6-5 and J is TRBJ2-7, with 7 bases aligning to TRBD1. This CDR3 region has 14 residues. J gave up 9 bases and V 5 bases, and 13 bases lay outside the gene matches. Germline V CDR1 and CDR2: MNHEY, SVGAGI.

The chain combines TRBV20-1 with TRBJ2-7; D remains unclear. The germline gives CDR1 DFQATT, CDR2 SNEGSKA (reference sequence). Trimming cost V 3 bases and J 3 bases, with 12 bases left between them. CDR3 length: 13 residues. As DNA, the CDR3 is TGCAGTGCTAGTATGGCAGGTAACTACGAGCAGTACTTC. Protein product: CSASMAGNYEQYF.

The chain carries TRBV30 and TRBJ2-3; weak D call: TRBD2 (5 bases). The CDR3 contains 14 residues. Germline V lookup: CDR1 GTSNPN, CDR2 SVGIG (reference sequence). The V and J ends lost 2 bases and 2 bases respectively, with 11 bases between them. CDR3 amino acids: CAWSPEGLTDTQYF. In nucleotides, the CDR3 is TGTGCCTGGAGTCCTGAAGGACTCACAGATACGCAGTATTTT.

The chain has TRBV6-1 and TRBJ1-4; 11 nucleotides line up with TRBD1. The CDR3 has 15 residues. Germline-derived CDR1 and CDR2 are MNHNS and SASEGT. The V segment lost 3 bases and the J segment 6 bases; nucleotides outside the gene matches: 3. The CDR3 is CASSEGQGEHEKLFF. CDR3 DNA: TGTGCCAGCAGTGAGGGACAGGGGGAGCATGAAAAACTGTTTTTT.

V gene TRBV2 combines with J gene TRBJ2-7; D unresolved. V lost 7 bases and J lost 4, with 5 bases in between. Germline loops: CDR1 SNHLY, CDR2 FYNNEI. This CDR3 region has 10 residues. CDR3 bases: TGTGCCAGCACCCGGTACGAGCAGTACTTC. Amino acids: CASTRYEQYF.

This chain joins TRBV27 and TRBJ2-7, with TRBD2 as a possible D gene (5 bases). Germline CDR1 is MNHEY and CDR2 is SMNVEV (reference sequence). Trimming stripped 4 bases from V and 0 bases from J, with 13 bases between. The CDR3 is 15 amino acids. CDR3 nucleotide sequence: TGTGCCAGCAGTTCTGGTGGAGGAAGCTCCTACGAGCAGTACTTC. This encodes CASSSGGGSSYEQYF.

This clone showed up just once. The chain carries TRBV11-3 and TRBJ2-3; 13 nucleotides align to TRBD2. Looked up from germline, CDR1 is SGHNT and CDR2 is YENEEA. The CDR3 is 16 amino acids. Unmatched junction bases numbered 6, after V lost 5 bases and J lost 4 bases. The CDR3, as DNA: TGTGCCAGCAGCCTCGGACTAGCGGGAGCGCCAGATACGCAGTATTTT. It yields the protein CASSLGLAGAPDTQYF.

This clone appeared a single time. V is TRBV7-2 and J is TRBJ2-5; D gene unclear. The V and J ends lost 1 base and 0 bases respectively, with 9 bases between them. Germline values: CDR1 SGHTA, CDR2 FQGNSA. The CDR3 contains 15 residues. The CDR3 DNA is TGTGCCAGCAGCTTAGGTGTCTCCTACCAAGAGACCCAGTACTTC. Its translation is CASSLGVSYQETQYF.

The CDR3 loop is CASSLFLQPSSYNEQFF. CDR3 coding DNA: TGTGCCAGCAGTTTATTCTTACAGCCGAGCTCCTACAATGAGCAGTTCTTC. The gene calls are TRBV28 and TRBJ2-1, with D unclear. Germline CDR1 MDHEN, CDR2 SYDVKM. V gave up 1 base and J gave up 0 bases, with 13 bases separating them. This CDR3 has 17 amino acids.

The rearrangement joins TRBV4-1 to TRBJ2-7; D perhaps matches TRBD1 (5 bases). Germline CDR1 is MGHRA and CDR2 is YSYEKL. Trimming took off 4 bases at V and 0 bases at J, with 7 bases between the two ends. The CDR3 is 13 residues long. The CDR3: CASSPTVSYEQYF. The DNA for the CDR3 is TGCGCCAGCAGCCCGACAGTCTCCTACGAGCAGTACTTC.

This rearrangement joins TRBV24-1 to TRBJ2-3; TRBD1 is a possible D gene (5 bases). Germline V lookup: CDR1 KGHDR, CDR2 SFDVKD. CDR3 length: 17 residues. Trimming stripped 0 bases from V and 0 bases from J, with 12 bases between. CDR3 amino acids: CATSDLDSPTSTDTQYF. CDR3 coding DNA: TGTGCCACCAGTGATTTGGACAGTCCAACTAGCACAGATACGCAGTATTTT.

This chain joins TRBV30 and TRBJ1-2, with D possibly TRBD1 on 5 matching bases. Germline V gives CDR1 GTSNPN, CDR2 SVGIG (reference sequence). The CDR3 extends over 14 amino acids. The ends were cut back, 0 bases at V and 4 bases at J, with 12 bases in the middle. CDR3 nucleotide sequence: TGTGCCTGGAGTGTGCTGACAGAGTTCTATGGCTACACCTTC. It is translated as CAWSVLTEFYGYTF.